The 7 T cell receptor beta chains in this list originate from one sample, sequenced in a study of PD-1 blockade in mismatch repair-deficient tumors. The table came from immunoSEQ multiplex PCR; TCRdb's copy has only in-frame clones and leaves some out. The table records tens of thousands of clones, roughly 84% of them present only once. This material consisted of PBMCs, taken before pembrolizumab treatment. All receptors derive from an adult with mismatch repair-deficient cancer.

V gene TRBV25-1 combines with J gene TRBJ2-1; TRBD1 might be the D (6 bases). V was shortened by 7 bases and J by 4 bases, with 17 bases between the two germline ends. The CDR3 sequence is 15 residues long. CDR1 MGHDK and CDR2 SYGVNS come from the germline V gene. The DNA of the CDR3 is TGTGCCAGCACTCCGGGACACATCGCATACAATGAGCAGTTCTTC. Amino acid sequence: CASTPGHIAYNEQFF.

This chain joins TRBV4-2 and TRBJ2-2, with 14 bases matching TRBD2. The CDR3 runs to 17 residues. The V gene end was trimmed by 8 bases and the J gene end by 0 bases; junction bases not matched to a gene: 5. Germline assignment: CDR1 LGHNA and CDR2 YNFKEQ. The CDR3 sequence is CASGRTSGRSNTGELFF. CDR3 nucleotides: TGTGCCAGCGGGAGGACTAGCGGGAGGTCGAACACCGGGGAGCTGTTTTTT.

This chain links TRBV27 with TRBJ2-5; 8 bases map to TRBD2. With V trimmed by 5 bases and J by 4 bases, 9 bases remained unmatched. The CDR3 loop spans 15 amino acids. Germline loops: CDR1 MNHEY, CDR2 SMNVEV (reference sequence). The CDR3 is CASSKTAGGLETQYF. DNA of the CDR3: TGTGCCAGCAGTAAGACTGCGGGAGGTCTAGAGACCCAGTACTTC.

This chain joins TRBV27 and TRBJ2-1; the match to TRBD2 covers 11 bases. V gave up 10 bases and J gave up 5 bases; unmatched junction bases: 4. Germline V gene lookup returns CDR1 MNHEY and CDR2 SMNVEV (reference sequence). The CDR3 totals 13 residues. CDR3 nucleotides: TGTGCCATTGGGACTAGCGGAAACAATGAGCAGTTCTTC. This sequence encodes CAIGTSGNNEQFF.

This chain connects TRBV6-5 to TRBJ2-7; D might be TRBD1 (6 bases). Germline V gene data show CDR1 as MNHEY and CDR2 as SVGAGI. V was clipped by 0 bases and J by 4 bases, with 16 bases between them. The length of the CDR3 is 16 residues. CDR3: CASSYSGAGASYEQYF. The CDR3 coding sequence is TGTGCCAGCAGTTACTCGGGCGCAGGGGCCTCGTACGAGCAGTACTTC.

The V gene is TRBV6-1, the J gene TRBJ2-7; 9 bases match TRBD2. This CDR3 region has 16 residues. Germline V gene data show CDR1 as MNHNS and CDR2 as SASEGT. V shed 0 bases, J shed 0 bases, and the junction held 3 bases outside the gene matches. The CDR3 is CASSEARGGGSYEQYF. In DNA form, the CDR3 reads TGTGCCAGCAGTGAAGCGCGGGGGGGAGGCTCCTACGAGCAGTACTTC.

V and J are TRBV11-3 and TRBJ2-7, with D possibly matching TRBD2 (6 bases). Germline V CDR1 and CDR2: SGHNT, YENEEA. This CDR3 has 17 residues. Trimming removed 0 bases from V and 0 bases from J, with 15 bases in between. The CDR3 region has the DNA TGTGCCAGCAGCTTAGATTCATACGGGAGTCCCTCCTACGAGCAGTACTTC. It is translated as CASSLDSYGSPSYEQYF. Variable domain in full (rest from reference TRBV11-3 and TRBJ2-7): EAGVVQSPRYKIIEKKQPVAFWCNPISGHNTLYWYLQNLGQGPELLIRYENEEAVDDSQLPKDRFSAERLKGVDSTLKIQPAELGDSAVYLCASSLDSYGSPSYEQYFGPGTRLTVT.